Sequencing of this T cell receptor (beta chain) was carried out in a study of cytomegalovirus exposure and HLA in healthy donors (dated by TCRdb to 2015 to 2018). Looking at the study overall: An earlier analysis of several hundred of the donors reported approximately 270 Gb of sequence data and roughly 110 million unique TCR beta sequences from about 200 million T cells. An early release that covered roughly 600 HLA-typed donors contained approximately 290 gigabases of sequencing data and 70 million to 100 million unique TCR sequences. Of the roughly 400 genotyped donors, 81% were placed in the genetic ancestry cluster associated with self-reported Caucasian donors. The aim of the study was to test whether cataloging public T cell receptors could identify signatures of past pathogen exposure. Using immunosequencing, the study profiled T cell repertoires from about 620 subjects and related those repertoires to cytomegalovirus serostatus. Along with the approximately 700-subject first cohort, a separate validation cohort of around 120 different subjects was used. To predict cytomegalovirus infection status, the study combined high-throughput TCR immunosequencing, statistical association of individual TCRs with disease status, and machine learning. A later analysis re-analyzed previously published TCR beta repertoires from roughly 600 donors and added high-resolution HLA genotyping to study TCR occurrence patterns. Rather than using new phenotypic data, the later analysis identified candidate immune exposures from TCR beta sequences and from how often those sequences occurred across donors. An earlier analysis of 587 of the donors used high-throughput TCR beta sequencing to judge whether each TCR beta V gene segment behaved as functional or pseudogenic. Donor age, sex, ethnicity and CMV serostatus were compiled alongside the repertoire data. Genome-wide SNP genotypes for about 65% of the roughly 700 donors were used in a later genetic analysis, which treated that subset as a discovery cohort. All discovery cohort repertoires had been generated using a single sequencing platform. Class I and class II HLA loci were covered by the typing at four-digit resolution. The number of donors typed differed by locus, with about 629-630 for A, B, C, DRB1 and DQB1, roughly 520 for DQA1, 600 to 610 for DPA1, and under 490 for DPB1. About 5 DR-DQ haplotypes were handled as single units for association and clustering, since linkage in the cohort was strong. Among over 350 genotyped donors of the cohort, an average of around 240,000 unique TCR beta nucleotide sequences were sequenced per donor, about a sixth of them non-productive. The research as a whole found: The sequencing pipeline was judged likely to have produced a cluster of highly shared sequence variants as a technical artifact. Several of the top co-occurrence clusters appeared to be linked to parvovirus B19, influenza, CMV and Epstein-Barr virus, according to a later analysis. Broadly in line with IMGT annotations, most TCR beta V segments showed up in productive rearrangements about 90% or about 30% of the time in an earlier analysis of 450 to 600 of the donors. Most TCR sequences were seen in very few donors, while some public TCRs were found in many individuals. This cohort had only TCR beta chains sequenced, and the lack of alpha or paired-chain data limited which features could be detected. A total of fewer than 200 TCR beta chains were listed by the study as associated with cytomegalovirus. Because counts were too low, 15 to 20 rarely observed V segments, including chromosome 9 orphons, were excluded from the earlier analysis of 587 of the donors. An association between a missense DCLRE1C variant and V-gene and J-gene trimming of TCR beta chains was found in a later genetic analysis and replicated in an independent cohort. In a later genetic analysis, fewer N-insertions in productive TCRs were reported among donors in an Asian-associated ancestry cluster than the 666-donor mean. In a later analysis, TCR association rates were found to vary across HLA loci, with the most associated TCRs seen for DRB1 alleles and the fewest for HLA-C alleles. Correlated functional status among segregating V segments might reflect linkage disequilibrium, but an unknown experimental factor could not be ruled out. A few of the identified cytomegalovirus-associated TCR beta chains were confirmed in vitro to be specific for cytomegalovirus antigens. According to a later analysis, most CMV-associated TCR beta chains appeared to be HLA-restricted, and the HLA associations seemed to be driven largely by CMV exposure. Roughly uniform sequencing depth across donors was assumed in presence/absence analyses, although this assumption may not hold. CMV serostatus was the only immune exposure information available for the cohort. A further reported finding was that TCR beta sequences accurately predicted the HLA-A and HLA-B alleles for most subjects in the first cohort. When HLA alleles, especially DR and DQ, strongly co-occurred, attributing TCR associations to individual alleles was difficult. Specific HLA alleles were associated with 15,000 to 20,000 TCR beta sequences at a false discovery rate of 0.05 in a later analysis. It was suggested by the authors that the approach could potentially be generalized to other disease states and immunological phenotypes. In both the original and validation cohorts, the classifier was reported to diagnose cytomegalovirus status with high specificity and sensitivity. In a later analysis, HLA-associated TCR beta chains showed more clonal expansion and lower generation probabilities than non-associated chains that were equally common. Because some donors lacked HLA typing at each locus, the association tests relied only on the typed subset. Some IMGT-functional V segments, including TRBV6-2 and TRBV6-3, could not be distinguished by the 87-base-pair reads and were therefore excluded.

In the case of this clone: Its antigen is currently not known. Base-call qualities are not available, and no considerably larger clone is one nucleotide away.

Spanning cysteine to phenylalanine, the CDR3 consists of 16 amino acids. Only CDR3 DNA remains: 48 bases, in frame from the first base. The germline V gene provides CDR1 LGHNA and CDR2 YSLEER. To prepare the library, the immunoSEQ multiplex PCR assay was applied. For the multiplex PCR, a mixture combining 60 forward primers for TCR Vbeta segments and 13 reverse primers for TCR Jbeta segments was used. The CDR3 region of rearranged TCR beta genes was amplified from genomic DNA with a multiplex PCR assay. The Illumina HiSeq System was used to sequence the amplified TCR beta libraries as 87-base-pair reads. The original methods were these. Across the 500 to 700 repertoires, a later analysis counted approximately 83 million unique TCR beta chains, some 11 million of which were shared by at least two donors. A nearest-neighbor algorithm error-corrected the raw reads and collapsed the reads into unique sequences, merging closely related sequences to remove PCR and sequencing errors. V, D and J gene segments were assigned by aligning CDR3 sequences to IMGT reference sequences. Each retained sequence needed at least a six-nucleotide match to both a V gene segment and a J gene segment. A rearrangement counted as productive if the CDR3 had no stop codons and remained in frame with V and J, and every other rearrangement counted as non-productive. Following IMGT convention, CDR3 was defined as the stretch from the second conserved V-encoded cysteine to the conserved J-encoded phenylalanine. Sequences without an unambiguous match to a single V gene segment were excluded from the earlier analysis of about 600 of the donors. In an earlier analysis of approximately 500 of the donors, a V segment was called functional when productive rearrangements were above 56.7%, and segregating when the standard deviation between donors exceeded 5%. A statistical classification framework was developed to diagnose cytomegalovirus status using the catalog of TCR beta chain sequences. In a later analysis, V and J genes were assigned by comparing TCR nucleotide sequences against IMGT/GENE-DB human TR gene sequences. A later analysis assigned CDR3 sequences and most-parsimonious VDJ recombination scenarios with the TCRdist pipeline. In a later analysis, each TCR beta chain was defined by its CDR3 amino acid sequence together with its V-gene family, and reads lacking a unique V-gene family were excluded. A later analysis removed 450 to 600 highly shared, low-generation-probability nucleotide sequences to deal with suspected cross-contamination and a sequencing artifact. A later analysis calculated a clonal expansion index for each public chain from normalized within-repertoire ranks of inferred template counts. In a later analysis, generation probabilities were computed with a VDJ recombination model fitted to out-of-frame rearrangements, and the resulting probabilities were checked against IGoR. Hypergeometric tests were used in a later analysis to score TCR-TCR, TCR-HLA and TCR-CMV co-occurrence, with a repertoire-size bias correction applied to the TCR pairs. To estimate false discovery rates, a later analysis permuted the HLA or CMV assignments 20 times. In a later analysis, co-occurring TCRs were grouped using DBSCAN, and TCRdist sequence similarity was added for clustering within HLA-allele-positive subsets. Co-occurrence clustering excluded repertoires with fewer than 30,000 or more than 120,000 public chains, plus five with anomalous nucleotide sharing. This immuneACCESS table, as held by TCRdb, lists in-frame sequences with V and J called but not all clones. Of the missing ones, under half trace to an unresolved V gene in checked studies; the others have no known cause. V, J and clone size derive from that table, while D and trimming were established from the DNA sequence. The sample table contains roughly 120,000 clones; only one count was recorded for over 60% of them. The ten top clones hold 1% to 1.5% of the sample.

The cohort comprised around 690 healthy bone marrow donors. All cohort members were sampled while nominally healthy, although unrecorded immune exposures were likely present. The donor tested CMV seronegative, placing the donor among the 350 to 400 seronegative members of the cohort. Each donor provided a peripheral blood sample, and peripheral blood mononuclear cells were used for TCR beta sequencing. Genomic DNA was extracted from the blood cell samples with the Qiagen DNeasy Blood Extraction Kit. The source of this sequence is a woman in her 30s in good health and CMV-seronegative. The source material was PBMCs. The sequence is built from TRBV4-3 and TRBJ2-5; the central 8 bases match TRBD2. Gene TRBJ2-7 matches the end of the DNA better, so the J call may be wrong. The DNA is TGCGCCAGCAGCCAAGACGGCGGGGGGCTTCACTACGAGCAGTACTTC. This is translated as CASSQDGGGLHYEQYF.